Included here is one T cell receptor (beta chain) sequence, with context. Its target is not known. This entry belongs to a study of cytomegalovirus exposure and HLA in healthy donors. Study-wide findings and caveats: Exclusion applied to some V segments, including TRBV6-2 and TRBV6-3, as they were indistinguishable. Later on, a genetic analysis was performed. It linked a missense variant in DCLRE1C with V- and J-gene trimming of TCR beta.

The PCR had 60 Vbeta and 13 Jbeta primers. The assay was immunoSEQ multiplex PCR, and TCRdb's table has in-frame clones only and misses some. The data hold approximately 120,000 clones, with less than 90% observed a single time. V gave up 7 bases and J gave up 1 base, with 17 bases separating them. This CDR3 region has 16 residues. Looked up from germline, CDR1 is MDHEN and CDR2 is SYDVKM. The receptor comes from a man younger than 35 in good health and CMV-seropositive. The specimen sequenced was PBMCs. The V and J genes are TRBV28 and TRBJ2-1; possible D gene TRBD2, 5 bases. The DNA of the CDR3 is TGTGCCAGCAATAAAGCCCTAGCAGGTTCCTACAATGAGCAGTTCTTC. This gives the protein CASNKALAGSYNEQFF.